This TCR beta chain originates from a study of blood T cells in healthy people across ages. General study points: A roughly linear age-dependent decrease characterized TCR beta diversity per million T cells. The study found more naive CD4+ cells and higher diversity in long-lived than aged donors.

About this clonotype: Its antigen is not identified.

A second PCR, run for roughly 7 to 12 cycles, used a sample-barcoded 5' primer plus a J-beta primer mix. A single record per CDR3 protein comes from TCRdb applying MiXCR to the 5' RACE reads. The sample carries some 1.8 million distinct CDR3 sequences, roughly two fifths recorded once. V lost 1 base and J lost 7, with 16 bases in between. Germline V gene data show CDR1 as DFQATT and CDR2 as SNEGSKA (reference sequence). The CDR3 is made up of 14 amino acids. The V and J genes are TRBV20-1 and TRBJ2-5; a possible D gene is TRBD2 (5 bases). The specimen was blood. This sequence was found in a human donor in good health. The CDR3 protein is CSARVRRGKGTQYF. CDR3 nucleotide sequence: TGCAGTGCTAGAGTACGACGAGGGAAAGGGACCCAGTACTTC.